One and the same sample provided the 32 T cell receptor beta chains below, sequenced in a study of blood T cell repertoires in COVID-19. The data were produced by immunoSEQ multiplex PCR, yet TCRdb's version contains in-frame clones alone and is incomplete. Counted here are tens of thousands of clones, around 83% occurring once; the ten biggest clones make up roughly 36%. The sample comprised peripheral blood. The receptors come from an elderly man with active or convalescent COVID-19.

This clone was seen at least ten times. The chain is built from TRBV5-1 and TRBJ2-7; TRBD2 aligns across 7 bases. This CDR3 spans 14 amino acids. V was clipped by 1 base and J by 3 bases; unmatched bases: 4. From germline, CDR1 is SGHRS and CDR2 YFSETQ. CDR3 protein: CASSLQTSSYEQYF. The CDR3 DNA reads TGCGCCAGCAGCTTGCAGACTAGCAGCTACGAGCAGTACTTC.

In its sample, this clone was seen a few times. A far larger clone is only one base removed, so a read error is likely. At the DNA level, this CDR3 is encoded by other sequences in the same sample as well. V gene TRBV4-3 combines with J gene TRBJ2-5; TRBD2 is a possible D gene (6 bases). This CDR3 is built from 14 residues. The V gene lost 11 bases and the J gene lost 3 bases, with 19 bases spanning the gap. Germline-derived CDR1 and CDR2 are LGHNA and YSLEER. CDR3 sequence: CASSPLPGEETQYF. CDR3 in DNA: TGCGCCTCCAGCCCACTCCCGGGAGAAGAGACCCAGTACTTC.

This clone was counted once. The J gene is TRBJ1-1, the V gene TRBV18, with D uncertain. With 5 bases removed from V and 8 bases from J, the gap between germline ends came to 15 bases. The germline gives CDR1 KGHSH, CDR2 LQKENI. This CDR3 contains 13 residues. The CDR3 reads CASSAGLGEEAFF. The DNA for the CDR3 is TGTGCCAGCTCAGCAGGACTTGGGGAGGAAGCTTTCTTT.

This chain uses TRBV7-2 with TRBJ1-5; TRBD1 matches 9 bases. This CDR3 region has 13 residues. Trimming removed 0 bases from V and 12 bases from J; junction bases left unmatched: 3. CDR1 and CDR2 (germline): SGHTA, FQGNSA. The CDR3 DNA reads TGTGCCAGCAGCTTAGCACGGGACAGGGACCAGCATTTT. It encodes CASSLARDRDQHF.

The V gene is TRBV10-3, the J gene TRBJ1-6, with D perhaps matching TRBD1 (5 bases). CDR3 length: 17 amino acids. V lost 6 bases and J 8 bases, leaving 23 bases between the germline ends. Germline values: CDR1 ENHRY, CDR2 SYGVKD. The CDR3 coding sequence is TGTGCCATCAGCGGCTCAGGGCCAGACAGTCCCCATTCACCCCTCCACTTT. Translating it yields CAISGSGPDSPHSPLHF.

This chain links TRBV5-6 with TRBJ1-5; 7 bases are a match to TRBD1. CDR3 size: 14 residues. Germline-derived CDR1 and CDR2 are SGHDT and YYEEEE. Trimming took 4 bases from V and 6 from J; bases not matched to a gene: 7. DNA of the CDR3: TGTGCCAGCAGCAAGACAGGGTTAGTTCAGCCCCAGCATTTT. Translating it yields CASSKTGLVQPQHF.

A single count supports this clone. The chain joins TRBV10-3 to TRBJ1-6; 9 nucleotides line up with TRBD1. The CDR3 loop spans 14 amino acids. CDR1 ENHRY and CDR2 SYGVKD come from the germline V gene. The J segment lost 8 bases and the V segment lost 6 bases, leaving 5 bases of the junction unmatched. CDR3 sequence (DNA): TGTGCCATCAGCATGACAGGGGGTGATTCACCCCTCCACTTT. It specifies CAISMTGGDSPLHF.

The CDR3 coding sequence is TGTGCCAGCACCCTTCGGACAGGAAACTATGGCTACACCTTC. Its translation is CASTLRTGNYGYTF. The chain uses TRBV6-6 and TRBJ1-2, with 7 positions matching TRBD1. Per germline, CDR1 MNHNY and CDR2 SVGAGI (reference sequence). This CDR3 region has 14 residues. The ends lost 7 bases at V and 2 bases at J; junction bases unmatched: 7.

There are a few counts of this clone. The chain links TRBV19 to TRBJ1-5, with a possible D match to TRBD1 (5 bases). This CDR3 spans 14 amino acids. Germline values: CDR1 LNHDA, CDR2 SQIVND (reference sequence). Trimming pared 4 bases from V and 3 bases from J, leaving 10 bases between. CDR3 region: CASSKTANNQPQHF. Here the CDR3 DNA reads TGTGCCAGTAGTAAGACAGCAAACAATCAGCCCCAGCATTTT. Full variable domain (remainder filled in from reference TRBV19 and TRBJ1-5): DGGITQSPKYLFRKEGQNVTLSCEQNLNHDAMYWYRQDPGQGLRLIYYSQIVNDFQKGDIAEGYSVSREKKESFPLTVTSAQKNPTAFYLCASSKTANNQPQHFGDGTRLSIL.

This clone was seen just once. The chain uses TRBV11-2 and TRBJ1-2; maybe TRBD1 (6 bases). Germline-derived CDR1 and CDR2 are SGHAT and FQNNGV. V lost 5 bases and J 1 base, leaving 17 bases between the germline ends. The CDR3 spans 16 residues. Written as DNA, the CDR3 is TGTGCCAGCAGCAAGGGGTGGACAGAGGTTAACTATGGCTACACCTTC. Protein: CASSKGWTEVNYGYTF.

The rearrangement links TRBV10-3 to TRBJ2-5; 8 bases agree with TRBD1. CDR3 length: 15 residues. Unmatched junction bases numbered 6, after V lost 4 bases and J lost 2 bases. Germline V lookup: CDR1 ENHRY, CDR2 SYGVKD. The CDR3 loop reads CAISARTGTQETQYF. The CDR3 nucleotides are TGTGCCATCAGTGCCCGGACAGGGACACAAGAGACCCAGTACTTC.

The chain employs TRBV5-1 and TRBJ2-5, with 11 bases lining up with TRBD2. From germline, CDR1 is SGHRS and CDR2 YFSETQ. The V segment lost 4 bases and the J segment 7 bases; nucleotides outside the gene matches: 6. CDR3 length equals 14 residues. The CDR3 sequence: CASSLLAGEGTQYF. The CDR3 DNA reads TGCGCCAGCAGCCTACTAGCGGGGGAGGGGACCCAGTACTTC.

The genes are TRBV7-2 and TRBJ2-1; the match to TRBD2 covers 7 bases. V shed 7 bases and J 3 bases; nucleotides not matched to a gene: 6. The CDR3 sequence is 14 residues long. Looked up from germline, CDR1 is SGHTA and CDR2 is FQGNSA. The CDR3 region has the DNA TGTGCCAGCAACCCGGGACTAAACTACAATGAGCAGTTCTTC. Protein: CASNPGLNYNEQFF.

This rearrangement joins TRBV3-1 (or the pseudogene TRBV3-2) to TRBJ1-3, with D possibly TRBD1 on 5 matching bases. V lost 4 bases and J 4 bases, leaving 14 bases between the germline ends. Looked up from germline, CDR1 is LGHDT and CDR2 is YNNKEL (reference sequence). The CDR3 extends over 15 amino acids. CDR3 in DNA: TGTGCCAGCAGCCTCGGGCAGGGAGGGGGAAACACCATATATTTT. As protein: CASSLGQGGGNTIYF.

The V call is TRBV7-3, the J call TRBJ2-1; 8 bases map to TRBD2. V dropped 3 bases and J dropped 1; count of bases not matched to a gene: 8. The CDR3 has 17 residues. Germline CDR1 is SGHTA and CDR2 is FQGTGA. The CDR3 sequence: CASSFLPGLDSYNEQFF. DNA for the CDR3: TGTGCCAGCAGCTTCCTCCCGGGACTAGATTCCTACAATGAGCAGTTCTTC.

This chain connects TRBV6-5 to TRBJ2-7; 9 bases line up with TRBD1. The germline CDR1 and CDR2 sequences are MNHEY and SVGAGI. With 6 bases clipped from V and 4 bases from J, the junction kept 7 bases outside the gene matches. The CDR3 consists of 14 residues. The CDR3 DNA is TGTGCCAGCAGGCCGGGACAGGGTCGATACGAGCAGTACTTC. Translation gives CASRPGQGRYEQYF.

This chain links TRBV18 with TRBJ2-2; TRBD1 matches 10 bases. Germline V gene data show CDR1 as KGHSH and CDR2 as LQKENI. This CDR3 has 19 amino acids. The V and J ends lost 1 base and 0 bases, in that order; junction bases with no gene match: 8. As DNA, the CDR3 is TGTGCCAGCTCACCACACCCCCTCGGACAGGGGGCGAACACCGGGGAGCTGTTTTTT. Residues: CASSPHPLGQGANTGELFF.

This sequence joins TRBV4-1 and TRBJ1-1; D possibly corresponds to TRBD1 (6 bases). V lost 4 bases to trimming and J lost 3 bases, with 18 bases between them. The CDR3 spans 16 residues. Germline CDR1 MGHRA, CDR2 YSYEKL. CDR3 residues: CASSRTADRFYTEAFF. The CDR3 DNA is TGCGCCAGCAGCCGAACAGCAGACAGGTTTTACACTGAAGCTTTCTTT.

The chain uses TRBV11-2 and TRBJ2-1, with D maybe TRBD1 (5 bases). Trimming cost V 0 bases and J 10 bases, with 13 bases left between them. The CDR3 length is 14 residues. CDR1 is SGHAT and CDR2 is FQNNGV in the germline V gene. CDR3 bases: TGTGCCAGCAGCTTAGATTGGCAGGGCAGCGAGCAGTTCTTC. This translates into CASSLDWQGSEQFF.

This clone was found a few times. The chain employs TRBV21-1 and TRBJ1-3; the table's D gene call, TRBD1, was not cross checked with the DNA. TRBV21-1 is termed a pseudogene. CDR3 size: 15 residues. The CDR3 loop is CASSKEGVGGNTIYF. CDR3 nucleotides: TGTGCCAGCAGCAAAGAGGGGGTTGGCGGAAACACCATATATTTT.

The CDR3 here is CASSAGTVETQYF. For the CDR3, the DNA is TGTGCCAGCTCAGCAGGCACAGTAGAGACCCAGTACTTC. This chain joins TRBV18 and TRBJ2-5, with D unresolved. This CDR3 contains 13 residues. Trimming left V 5 bases short and J 4 bases short, with 11 bases between. CDR1 is KGHSH and CDR2 is LQKENI in the germline V gene.

This CDR3 is CASSRDRVSSPLHF. CDR3 in DNA: TGTGCCAGCAGTCGGGACAGGGTTAGTTCACCCCTCCACTTT. The gene calls are TRBV6-6 and TRBJ1-6; 9 bases line up with TRBD1. Germline lookup yields CDR1 MNHNY and CDR2 SVGAGI (reference sequence). With V trimmed by 5 bases and J by 9 bases, 5 bases remained unmatched. This CDR3 comprises 14 residues.

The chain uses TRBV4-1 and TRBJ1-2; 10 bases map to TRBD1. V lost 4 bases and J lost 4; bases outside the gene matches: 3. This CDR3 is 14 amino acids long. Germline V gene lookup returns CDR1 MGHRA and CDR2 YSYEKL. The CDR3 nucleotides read TGCGCCAGCAGCCCCGGACAGGGGGGCTATGGCTACACCTTC. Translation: CASSPGQGGYGYTF.

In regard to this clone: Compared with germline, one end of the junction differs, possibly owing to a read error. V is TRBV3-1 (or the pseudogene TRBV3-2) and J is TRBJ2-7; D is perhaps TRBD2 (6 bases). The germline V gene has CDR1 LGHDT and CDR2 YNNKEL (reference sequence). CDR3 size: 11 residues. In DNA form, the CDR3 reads TGTGCCAGCAGCCAAGATCGGGGACTTCACTTC. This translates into CASSQDRGLHF.

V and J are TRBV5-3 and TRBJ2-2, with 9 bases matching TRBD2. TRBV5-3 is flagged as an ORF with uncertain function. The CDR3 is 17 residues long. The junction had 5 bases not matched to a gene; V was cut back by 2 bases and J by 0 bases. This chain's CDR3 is CARSLRREGPNTGELFF. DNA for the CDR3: TGTGCCAGAAGCTTACGGCGGGAGGGCCCGAACACCGGGGAGCTGTTTTTT.

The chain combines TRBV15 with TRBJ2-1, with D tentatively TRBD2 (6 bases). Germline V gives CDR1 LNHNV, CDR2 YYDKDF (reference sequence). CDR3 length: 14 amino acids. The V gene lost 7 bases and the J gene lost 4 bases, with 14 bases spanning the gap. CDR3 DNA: TGTGCCACCAAGCCTGGCGGGGCTTACAATGAGCAGTTCTTC. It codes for CATKPGGAYNEQFF.

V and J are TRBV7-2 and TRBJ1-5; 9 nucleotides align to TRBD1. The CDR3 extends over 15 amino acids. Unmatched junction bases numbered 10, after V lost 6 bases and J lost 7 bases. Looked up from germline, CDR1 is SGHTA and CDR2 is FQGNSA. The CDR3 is CASSSGQGLRQPQHF. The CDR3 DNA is TGTGCCAGCAGTTCGGGACAGGGATTGAGGCAGCCCCAGCATTTT.

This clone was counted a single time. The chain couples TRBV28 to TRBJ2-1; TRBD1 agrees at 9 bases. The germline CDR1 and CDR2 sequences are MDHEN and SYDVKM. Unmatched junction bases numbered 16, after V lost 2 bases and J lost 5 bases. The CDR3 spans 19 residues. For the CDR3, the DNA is TGTGCCAGCAGTTTAGCCCCCGGGACAGGGACGGCGCCCGACAATGAGCAGTTCTTC. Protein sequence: CASSLAPGTGTAPDNEQFF.

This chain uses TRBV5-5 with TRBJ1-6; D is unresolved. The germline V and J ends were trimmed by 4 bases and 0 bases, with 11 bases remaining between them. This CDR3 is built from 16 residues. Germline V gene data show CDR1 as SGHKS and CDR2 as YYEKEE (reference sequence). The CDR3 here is CASSRVSSSYNSPLHF. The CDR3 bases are TGTGCCAGCAGCCGGGTCTCGAGCTCCTATAATTCACCCCTCCACTTT.

The CDR3: CASSPGTRQETQYF. DNA of the CDR3: TGTGCCAGCAGTCCCGGGACTAGACAAGAGACCCAGTACTTC. The rearrangement uses TRBV2 and TRBJ2-5, with TRBD2 identical over 8 bases. The germline gives CDR1 SNHLY, CDR2 FYNNEI. This CDR3 region has 14 residues. V was clipped by 5 bases and J by 2 bases; unmatched bases: 4.

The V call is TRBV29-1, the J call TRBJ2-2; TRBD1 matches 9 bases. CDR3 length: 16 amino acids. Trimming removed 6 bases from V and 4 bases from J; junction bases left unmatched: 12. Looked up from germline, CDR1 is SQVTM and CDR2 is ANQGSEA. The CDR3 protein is CSVPGQGFSGTGELFF. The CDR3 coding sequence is TGCAGCGTACCGGGACAGGGCTTCTCAGGCACCGGGGAGCTGTTTTTT.

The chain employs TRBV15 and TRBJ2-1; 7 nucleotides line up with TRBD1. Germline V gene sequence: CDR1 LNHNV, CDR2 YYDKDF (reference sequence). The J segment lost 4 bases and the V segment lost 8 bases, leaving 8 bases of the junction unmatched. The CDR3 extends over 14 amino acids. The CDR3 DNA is TGTGCCACCGCGGCCGGGACAGCGTACAATGAGCAGTTCTTC. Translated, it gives CATAAGTAYNEQFF. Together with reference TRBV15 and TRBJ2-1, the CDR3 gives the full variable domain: DAMVIQNPRYQVTQFGKPVTLSCSQTLNHNVMYWYQQKSSQAPKLLFHYYDKDFNNEADTPDNFQSRRPNTSFCFLDIRSPGLGDTAMYLCATAAGTAYNEQFFGPGTRLTVL.